Below, one T cell receptor beta chain is given with its context. This sample was included in a study of blood T cell repertoires in COVID-19. This CDR3 contains 12 residues. Germline CDR1 and CDR2: DFQATT and SNEGSKA (reference sequence). J lost 5 bases, V lost 5 bases, and 5 bases had no gene match. Profiling relied on immunoSEQ multiplex PCR, and the TCRdb table lists in-frame clones only, not all of them. Of some 330,000 clones in the sample, around 92% are singletons; the top ten hold roughly 1.9%. V usage is TRBV20-1 and J usage is TRBJ1-2, with 7 nucleotides matching TRBD1. Sequenced material: peripheral blood. This clonotype was obtained from a woman aged 25 to 39 with COVID-19, enrolled during active disease. The CDR3 DNA sequence: TGCAGTGCTCGTGGACAGGTGTATGGCTACACCTTC. It codes for CSARGQVYGYTF.